One and the same sample provided the 29 T cell receptor beta chains below, sequenced in a study of cytomegalovirus exposure and HLA in healthy donors. PCR involved 60 Vbeta and 13 Jbeta primers. The repertoire was sequenced with immunoSEQ multiplex PCR; TCRdb's copy has only in-frame clones and lacks some. Here the sample table reports 110,000 to 150,000 clones. The sequencing sample was made of PBMCs. The source of these receptors is a man aged 35-49 years in good health and CMV-seronegative.

The rearrangement links TRBV6-5 to TRBJ2-7; TRBD1 matches at 10 bases. Unmatched junction bases numbered 9, after V lost 2 bases and J lost 5 bases. Germline V gives CDR1 MNHEY, CDR2 SVGAGI. This CDR3 contains 16 residues. For the CDR3, the DNA is TGTGCCAGCAGTTACAATCCGGGACAGGGGTCTGACGAGCAGTACTTC. Its translation is CASSYNPGQGSDEQYF.

The gene calls are TRBV4-1 and TRBJ2-7; D is possibly TRBD1 (6 bases). The V gene's germline CDR1 is MGHRA and CDR2 YSYEKL. This CDR3 comprises 15 residues. Trimming stripped 5 bases from V and 0 bases from J, with 14 bases between. The CDR3 nucleotides are TGCGCCAGCAGCTCTCCGGGACAAAGCTCCTACGAGCAGTACTTC. This sequence encodes CASSSPGQSSYEQYF.

V is TRBV9 and J is TRBJ2-3, with D perhaps matching TRBD2 (7 bases). V lost 0 bases and J 2 bases, leaving 10 bases between the germline ends. The CDR3 runs 15 residues. CDR1 is SGDLS, CDR2 YYNGEE, per germline. The CDR3 region has the DNA TGTGCCAGCAGCGTAGAGGGGGGGTACACAGATACGCAGTATTTT. Its translation is CASSVEGGYTDTQYF.

This rearrangement joins TRBV15 to TRBJ2-2, with D possibly TRBD1 on 6 matching bases. Per germline, CDR1 LNHNV and CDR2 YYDKDF (reference sequence). V lost 6 bases, J lost 6 bases, and 11 bases lay in between. The CDR3 runs 13 residues. CDR3 region: CATRQGSAGELFF. DNA of the CDR3: TGTGCCACCAGACAGGGTTCGGCCGGGGAGCTGTTTTTT.

The rearrangement uses TRBV29-1 and TRBJ2-3; tentative D call: TRBD1 (6 bases). CDR3 length: 13 residues. In germline, CDR1 is SQVTM, CDR2 ANQGSEA. The CDR3 loop is CSSPGASGDTQYF. CDR3 DNA sequence: TGCAGTTCCCCAGGGGCTAGTGGCGATACGCAGTATTTT.

J is TRBJ1-2 and V is TRBV19; perhaps TRBD1 as D (6 bases). This CDR3 has 15 amino acids. Germline V gives CDR1 LNHDA, CDR2 SQIVND (reference sequence). Between the trimmed V and J ends, which lost 5 bases and 11 bases, there was a span of 24 bases. The CDR3 loop reads CASSRSTGLETSYTF. CDR3 nucleotide sequence: TGTGCCAGTAGTCGATCGACAGGTCTCGAAACTTCATACACCTTC.

This chain joins TRBV28 and TRBJ2-1; no firm D call. V lost 6 bases, J lost 0 bases, and 18 bases lay in between. CDR1 and CDR2 (germline): MDHEN, SYDVKM. This CDR3 is built from 17 residues. CDR3 loop: CASSRTSSISSYNEQFF. The CDR3 bases are TGTGCCAGCAGCCGAACCTCTTCAATTAGCTCCTACAATGAGCAGTTCTTC.

The CDR3 is CAIRENSFTNTEAFF. CDR3 DNA: TGTGCCATCAGGGAAAACAGCTTCACGAACACTGAAGCTTTCTTT. The rearrangement links TRBV10-3 to TRBJ1-1, with D hard to call. The CDR3 is 15 residues long. Germline V gene sequence: CDR1 ENHRY, CDR2 SYGVKD. V lost 6 bases to trimming and J lost 1 base, with 15 bases between them.

The V call is TRBV19, the J call TRBJ1-5; D ambiguous. In germline, CDR1 is LNHDA, CDR2 SQIVND (reference sequence). There are 16 residues in the CDR3. V was pared by 3 bases and J by 3 bases, with 15 bases between. The CDR3 DNA follows: TGTGCCAGTAGTATGGGCAGACGGCAGGCCAATCAGCCCCAGCATTTT. Protein: CASSMGRRQANQPQHF.

The rearrangement joins TRBV11-2 to TRBJ2-3, with TRBD1 as a possible D gene (6 bases). The ends were cut back, 5 bases at V and 4 bases at J, with 13 bases in the middle. Germline V gene data show CDR1 as SGHAT and CDR2 as FQNNGV. There are 14 residues in the CDR3. The CDR3 reads CASSKGGPADTQYF. As DNA, the CDR3 is TGTGCCAGCAGCAAAGGGGGACCGGCAGATACGCAGTATTTT. The whole variable domain, remainder taken from reference TRBV11-2 and TRBJ2-3, is EAGVAQSPRYKIIEKRQSVAFWCNPISGHATLYWYQQILGQGPKLLIQFQNNGVVDDSQLPKDRFSAERLKGVDSTLKIQPAKLEDSAVYLCASSKGGPADTQYFGPGTRLTVL.

The rearrangement links TRBV7-2 to TRBJ2-7; D remains unclear. Trimming left V 5 bases short and J 2 bases short, with 16 bases between. The CDR3 length is 15 residues. Germline CDR1 reads SGHTA; CDR2 reads FQGNSA. The CDR3 DNA follows: TGTGCCAGCAGCCCTTTAGAAATGCCCCCCTACGAGCAGTACTTC. Residues: CASSPLEMPPYEQYF.

The chain uses TRBV9 and TRBJ2-5; 9 positions match TRBD2. The CDR3 runs to 15 residues. The V and J ends lost 3 bases and 4 bases, in that order; junction bases with no gene match: 7. Germline assignment: CDR1 SGDLS and CDR2 YYNGEE. The CDR3 sequence is CASSGASGVGETQYF. CDR3 coding DNA: TGTGCCAGCAGCGGGGCTAGCGGGGTCGGAGAGACCCAGTACTTC.

The rearrangement joins TRBV19 to TRBJ1-2; 12 bases are shared with TRBD1. CDR1 and CDR2 (germline): LNHDA, SQIVND (reference sequence). The CDR3 is 15 residues long. J lost 4 bases, V lost 5 bases, and 5 bases had no gene match. As DNA, the CDR3 is TGTGCCAGTAGTGCCGGGACAGGGGGCAGCTATGGCTACACCTTC. This sequence encodes CASSAGTGGSYGYTF.

The chain employs TRBV27 and TRBJ1-2; 7 bases align to TRBD1. CDR3 size: 12 residues. Unmatched junction bases numbered 4, after V lost 7 bases and J lost 5 bases. Looked up from germline, CDR1 is MNHEY and CDR2 is SMNVEV (reference sequence). The CDR3 nucleotides are TGTGCCAGCAAATCAGGGGGATATGGCTACACCTTC. This translates into CASKSGGYGYTF.

This sequence joins TRBV5-4 and TRBJ2-1; no reliable D call. Germline lookup yields CDR1 SGHNT and CDR2 YYREEE (reference sequence). V gave up 0 bases and J gave up 7 bases, with 8 bases separating them. CDR3 length equals 13 residues. CDR3 amino acids: CASSLVPANEQFF. CDR3 bases: TGTGCCAGCAGCTTGGTGCCCGCGAATGAGCAGTTCTTC.

The chain links TRBV11-2 to TRBJ2-5, with TRBD2 as a possible D gene (6 bases). The germline V and J ends were trimmed by 5 bases and 4 bases, with 20 bases remaining between them. The CDR3 loop spans 16 amino acids. The V gene's germline CDR1 is SGHAT and CDR2 FQNNGV. In DNA, the CDR3 is TGTGCCAGCAGCAAGATCCTAGCGAATGGGGGAGAGACCCAGTACTTC. Its protein is CASSKILANGGETQYF.

The CDR3 DNA reads TGTGCCAGCAGCGTGACTCAGGGCTACGAGCAGTACTTC. It codes for CASSVTQGYEQYF. The V gene is TRBV9, the J gene TRBJ2-7, with D maybe TRBD1 (5 bases). The germline CDR1 and CDR2 sequences are SGDLS and YYNGEE. This CDR3 spans 13 amino acids. V was trimmed by 2 bases and J by 3 bases, leaving 9 bases between them.

This chain links TRBV29-1 with TRBJ1-1; TRBD1 matches at 12 bases. V was clipped by 6 bases and J by 4 bases; unmatched bases: 6. The CDR3 runs to 14 residues. Germline values: CDR1 SQVTM, CDR2 ANQGSEA. Here the CDR3 DNA reads TGCAGCGTGGCGGGACAGGGGGCGAGCACTGAAGCTTTCTTT. It encodes CSVAGQGASTEAFF.

The J gene is TRBJ1-6, the V gene TRBV28; TRBD1 might be the D (6 bases). The CDR3 has 15 residues. The V end was cut by 10 bases, the J end by 9 bases, with 22 bases between. CDR1 and CDR2 (germline): MDHEN, SYDVKM. For the CDR3, the DNA is TGTGCCACCACGGGGGGGCCCATCCGTGGTTCACCCCTCCACTTT. It translates to CATTGGPIRGSPLHF.

The CDR3 region is CASSYLPTGANTGELFF. The CDR3 DNA follows: TGCGCCAGCAGCTACCTACCCACAGGGGCCAACACCGGGGAGCTGTTTTTT. This chain connects TRBV5-1 to TRBJ2-2, with TRBD1 matching over 7 bases. Germline V lookup: CDR1 SGHRS, CDR2 YFSETQ. Trimming removed 3 bases from V and 2 bases from J; junction bases left unmatched: 10. This CDR3 is 17 amino acids long.

The chain joins TRBV7-2 to TRBJ2-5; 8 bases agree with TRBD2. From germline, CDR1 is SGHTA and CDR2 FQGNSA. The CDR3 consists of 17 residues. Trimming took 0 bases from V and 0 from J; bases not matched to a gene: 6. The CDR3 bases are TGTGCCAGCAGCTTAGCGTTCGCGGGGGGTAACCAAGAGACCCAGTACTTC. Its translation is CASSLAFAGGNQETQYF.

This chain connects TRBV29-1 to TRBJ2-5; TRBD1 agrees at 8 bases. In germline, CDR1 is SQVTM, CDR2 ANQGSEA. This CDR3 is 14 amino acids long. Unmatched junction bases numbered 6, after V lost 3 bases and J lost 3 bases. CDR3 DNA sequence: TGCAGCGTTGATGGATCAGGGGGCAAAGAGACCCAGTACTTC. This translates into CSVDGSGGKETQYF.

The chain has TRBV5-4 and TRBJ2-2; 9 bases fit TRBD2. V was pared by 0 bases and J by 2 bases, with 5 bases of the junction left unmatched. CDR1 and CDR2 from the germline V gene are SGHNT and YYREEE (reference sequence). The CDR3 has 17 residues. This CDR3 reads CASSLGPAGGNTGELFF. The CDR3 region has the DNA TGTGCCAGCAGCTTGGGTCCAGCGGGGGGAAACACCGGGGAGCTGTTTTTT.

The chain is built from TRBV5-5 and TRBJ1-4; unclear D gene. Looked up from germline, CDR1 is SGHKS and CDR2 is YYEKEE (reference sequence). This CDR3 contains 13 residues. V lost 0 bases to trimming and J lost 7 bases, with 7 bases between them. The CDR3 DNA reads as TGTGCCAGCAGCTTGGGTCCCCTTGAAAAACTGTTTTTT. This gives the protein CASSLGPLEKLFF.

The chain combines TRBV7-9 with TRBJ2-7; 7 positions match TRBD1. The CDR3 totals 15 residues. J was trimmed by 3 bases and V by 7 bases; bases with no gene match: 12. The germline V gene has CDR1 SEHNR and CDR2 FQNEAQ (reference sequence). CDR3 region: CASTRPTGPNYEQYF. The CDR3 bases are TGTGCCAGCACAAGACCGACAGGGCCCAACTACGAGCAGTACTTC.

The CDR3 reads CSFRPSGGSTDTQYF. The CDR3 DNA reads as TGCAGCTTCAGGCCTAGCGGGGGGAGCACAGATACGCAGTATTTT. The rearrangement uses TRBV29-1 and TRBJ2-3, with 11 nucleotides matching TRBD2. Trimming at V came to 8 bases and at J to 0 bases, leaving 7 bases not matched to a gene. Germline lookup yields CDR1 SQVTM and CDR2 ANQGSEA. The CDR3 sequence is 15 residues long.

V and J are TRBV27 and TRBJ2-7; 8 bases map to TRBD1. The CDR3 is made up of 15 amino acids. Germline V gene lookup returns CDR1 MNHEY and CDR2 SMNVEV (reference sequence). V shed 2 bases and J 12 bases; nucleotides not matched to a gene: 15. In nucleotides, the CDR3 is TGTGCCAGCAGTTTAACCCCCCGGACAGGGTCCCCCCCGTACTTC. It codes for CASSLTPRTGSPPYF.

The V and J genes are TRBV11-2 and TRBJ1-5, with 8 bases lining up with TRBD1. From germline, CDR1 is SGHAT and CDR2 FQNNGV. The CDR3 is 16 amino acids. Losses at the gene ends were 5 bases for V and 2 bases for J; bases not matched to a gene: 8. CDR3 DNA: TGTGCCAGCAGCCCCCTTGGGGGACAGGGCAATCAGCCCCAGCATTTT. Translation gives CASSPLGGQGNQPQHF.

This rearrangement joins TRBV2 to TRBJ2-2; D possibly corresponds to TRBD2 (7 bases). V was trimmed by 4 bases and J by 5 bases, leaving 20 bases between them. CDR3 length equals 17 residues. Germline CDR1 is SNHLY and CDR2 is FYNNEI. The CDR3, as DNA: TGTGCCAGCAGTGGGGCTTTGGGGGGGGGCCGGACCGGGGAGCTGTTTTTT. As protein: CASSGALGGGRTGELFF.